The 11 T cell receptor beta chains reported below all come from one sample, sequenced in a study of T cell repertoires in cytomegalovirus infection. TCRdb reprocessed the reads via MiXCR and lists one record per CDR3 protein. The table records about 140,000 distinct CDR3 sequences, 5.5% to 7% of them present only once. The sample was PBMCs. The receptors were gathered from a human donor in good health (CMV status not recorded). Some clones in this sample may be carry-over from other donors' samples.

This clonotype came up many times. The V and J genes are TRBV7-8 and TRBJ1-1; D gene unclear. V lost 1 base and J 4 bases, leaving 10 bases between the germline ends. CDR1 and CDR2 from the germline V gene are SGHVS and FQNEAQ. The CDR3 contains 14 residues. The CDR3 here is CASSLDLEGTEAFF. In DNA, the CDR3 is TGTGCCAGCAGCTTAGATTTAGAGGGCACTGAAGCTTTCTTT.

The chain recombines TRBV7-8 with TRBJ2-3; possible D gene TRBD2, 6 bases. With 8 bases removed from V and 1 base from J, the gap between germline ends came to 10 bases. This CDR3 comprises 13 residues. From germline, CDR1 is SGHVS and CDR2 FQNEAQ. Here the CDR3 reads CASGRGRTDTQYF. CDR3 sequence (DNA): TGTGCCAGCGGGCGGGGACGCACAGATACGCAGTATTTT.

This clonotype has a count of ten or more. The chain recombines TRBV5-5 with TRBJ1-1; 9 bases map to TRBD1. Germline V CDR1 and CDR2: SGHKS, YYEKEE (reference sequence). The CDR3 runs to 16 residues. The J segment lost 0 bases and the V segment lost 2 bases, leaving 5 bases of the junction unmatched. Here the CDR3 reads CASSFGTGFMNTEAFF. CDR3 nucleotides: TGTGCCAGCAGCTTTGGGACAGGGTTCATGAACACTGAAGCTTTCTTT.

The sample holds a few counts of this clonotype. The chain uses TRBV20-1 and TRBJ1-1; no clear D gene. Germline V gives CDR1 DFQATT, CDR2 SNEGSKA (reference sequence). The CDR3 consists of 13 residues. The V end lost 4 bases, the J end lost 2 bases, and 11 bases lay between the germline ends. CDR3 residues: CSAKIRYNTEAFF. The CDR3 DNA is TGCAGTGCTAAAATCAGGTACAACACTGAAGCTTTCTTT.

V usage is TRBV6-6 and J usage is TRBJ2-1; 11 bases align to TRBD1. This CDR3 comprises 14 residues. Germline CDR1 MNHNY, CDR2 SVGAGI (reference sequence). J gave up 15 bases and V 6 bases, and 13 bases lay outside the gene matches. The CDR3: CASRPSRDRGRLFF. CDR3 in DNA: TGTGCCAGCAGGCCCAGCCGGGACAGGGGGAGACTGTTCTTC.

At least ten counts were recorded for this clonotype. V is TRBV6-6 and J is TRBJ2-1; 9 nucleotides align to TRBD2. The CDR3 is 14 amino acids. Germline values: CDR1 MNHNY, CDR2 SVGAGI (reference sequence). V shed 7 bases and J 3 bases; nucleotides not matched to a gene: 4. The CDR3 sequence: CASMRGGIYNEQFF. CDR3 nucleotides: TGTGCCAGCATGCGGGGGGGGATCTACAATGAGCAGTTCTTC.

The V gene is TRBV5-1, the J gene TRBJ1-1; TRBD1 agrees at 11 bases. CDR1 and CDR2 from the germline V gene are SGHRS and YFSETQ. V trimming: 0 bases; J trimming: 3 bases; junction bases outside the gene matches: 4. This CDR3 is 16 amino acids long. The CDR3 nucleotides are TGCGCCAGCAGCTTGGGGACAGGGGGCTCTGACACTGAAGCTTTCTTT. Protein product: CASSLGTGGSDTEAFF.

V and J are TRBV25-1 and TRBJ2-1; 11 bases fit TRBD2. V shed 4 bases, J shed 3 bases, and the junction held 5 bases outside the gene matches. Germline assignment: CDR1 MGHDK and CDR2 SYGVNS. The CDR3 covers 16 residues. Here the CDR3 reads CASSGRLAGIYNEQFF. As DNA, the CDR3 is TGTGCCAGCAGTGGTAGACTAGCGGGGATCTACAATGAGCAGTTCTTC.

This clonotype was found many times. The chain uses TRBV7-2 and TRBJ2-7; no reliable D call. CDR1 SGHTA and CDR2 FQGNSA come from the germline V gene. V was pared by 5 bases and J by 2 bases, with 13 bases between. The CDR3 has 14 amino acids. CDR3 region: CASSARLVTYEQYF. The CDR3 DNA sequence: TGTGCCAGCAGCGCCCGTCTCGTAACCTACGAGCAGTACTTC.

This clonotype was picked up a small number of times. The CDR3 sequence: CASSLGQSFNEKLFF. The CDR3 DNA reads TGTGCCAGCAGTTTGGGACAGTCCTTTAATGAAAAACTGTTTTTT. The V call is TRBV28, the J call TRBJ1-4; 7 nucleotides align to TRBD1. Germline V gives CDR1 MDHEN, CDR2 SYDVKM. This CDR3 is built from 15 residues. The junction had 5 bases not matched to a gene; V was cut back by 3 bases and J by 4 bases.

The table lists this clonotype with a few counts. V and J are TRBV11-2 and TRBJ1-1, with 10 bases identical to TRBD1. The length of the CDR3 is 17 residues. V lost 5 bases and J lost 0; bases outside the gene matches: 9. Germline-derived CDR1 and CDR2 are SGHAT and FQNNGV. Here the CDR3 DNA reads TGTGCCAGCAGCACTTGGACAGGGGGTTATATGAACACTGAAGCTTTCTTT. Its translation: CASSTWTGGYMNTEAFF.